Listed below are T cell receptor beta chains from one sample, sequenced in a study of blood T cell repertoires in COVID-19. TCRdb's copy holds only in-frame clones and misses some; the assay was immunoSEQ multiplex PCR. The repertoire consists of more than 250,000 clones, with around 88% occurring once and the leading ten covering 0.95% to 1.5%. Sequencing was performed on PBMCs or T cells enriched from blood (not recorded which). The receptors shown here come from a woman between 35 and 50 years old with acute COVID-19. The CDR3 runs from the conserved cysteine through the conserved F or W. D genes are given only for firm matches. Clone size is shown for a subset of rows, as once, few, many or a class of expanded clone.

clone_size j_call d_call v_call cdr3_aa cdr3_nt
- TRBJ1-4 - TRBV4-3 CASSQDPHGATNEKLFF TGCGCCAGCAGCCAAGATCCCCATGGAGCAACTAATGAAAAACTGTTTTTT
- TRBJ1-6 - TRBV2 CASNPQGLWNSPLHF TGTGCCAGCAACCCGCAGGGTCTTTGGAATTCACCCCTCCACTTT
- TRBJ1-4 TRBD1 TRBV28 CASTRAATTGFGEKLFF TGTGCCAGCACCAGAGCCGCGACGACAGGGTTTGGTGAAAAACTGTTTTTT
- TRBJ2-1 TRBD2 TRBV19 CASSLKLAGVFNEQFF TGTGCCAGTAGTCTAAAACTAGCGGGAGTGTTTAATGAGCAGTTCTTC
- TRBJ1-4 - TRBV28 CASSLWGQTEDEKLFF TGTGCCAGCAGTTTATGGGGGCAAACAGAGGATGAAAAACTGTTTTTT
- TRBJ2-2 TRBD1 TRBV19 CASSIDGTGFGELFF TGTGCCAGTAGTATAGATGGGACAGGGTTTGGGGAGCTGTTTTTT
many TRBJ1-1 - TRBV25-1 CASSRGGNTEAFF TGTGCCAGCAGTCGTGGGGGCAACACTGAAGCTTTCTTT
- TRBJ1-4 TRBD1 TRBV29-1 CSAGQGGEKLFF TGCAGCGCCGGACAGGGGGGTGAAAAACTGTTTTTT
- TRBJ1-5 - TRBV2 CASSEASGYQPQHF TGTGCCAGCAGTGAAGCATCAGGGTATCAGCCCCAGCATTTT
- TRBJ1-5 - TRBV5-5 CASRLREDSNQPQHF TGTGCCAGCAGGTTAAGAGAAGATAGCAATCAGCCCCAGCATTTT
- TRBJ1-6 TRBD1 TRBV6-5 CASRGDRGNSPLHF TGTGCCAGCAGGGGGGACAGGGGAAATTCACCCCTCCACTTT
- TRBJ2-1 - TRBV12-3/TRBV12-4 CASSYLDYEQFF TGTGCCAGCAGCTATCTAGATTATGAGCAGTTCTTC
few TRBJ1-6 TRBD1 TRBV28 CASSPDRRPNNSPLHF TGTGCCAGCAGTCCGGACAGGAGACCGAATAATTCACCCCTCCACTTT
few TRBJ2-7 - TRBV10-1 CASSAGSYEQYF TGCGCCAGCAGTGCAGGGTCCTACGAGCAGTACTTC
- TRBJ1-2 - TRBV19 CASSIFSGLGVYGYTF TGTGCCAGTAGTATCTTCTCGGGCCTGGGAGTCTATGGCTACACCTTC
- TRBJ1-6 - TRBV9 CASSVDGRGSVSPLHF TGTGCCAGCAGCGTAGATGGCCGGGGTAGTGTTTCACCCCTCCACTTT
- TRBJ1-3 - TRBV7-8 CASSSGYYSGNTIYF TGTGCCAGCAGTTCTGGTTACTACTCTGGAAACACCATATATTTT
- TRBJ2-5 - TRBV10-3 CAISEPQGTQYF TGTGCCATCAGTGAACCCCAGGGAACCCAGTACTTC
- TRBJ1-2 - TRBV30 CAWGSGVHGYTF TGTGCCTGGGGCTCAGGGGTGCATGGCTACACCTTC
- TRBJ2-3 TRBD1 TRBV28 CASSLLTGGTDTQYF TGTGCCAGCAGTTTACTGACAGGGGGGACAGATACGCAGTATTTT
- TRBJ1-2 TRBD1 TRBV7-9 CASSPGQMINYGYTF TGTGCCAGCAGCCCGGGACAGATGATTAACTATGGCTACACCTTC
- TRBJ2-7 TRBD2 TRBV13 CASSPRTSGYEQYF TGTGCCAGCAGCCCCCGGACTAGCGGATACGAGCAGTACTTC
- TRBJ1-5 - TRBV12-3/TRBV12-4 CASSLGAIPQHF TGTGCCAGCAGTTTAGGGGCAATACCCCAGCATTTT
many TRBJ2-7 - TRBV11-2 CASKVGTHEQYF TGTGCCAGCAAGGTCGGGACTCACGAGCAGTACTTC
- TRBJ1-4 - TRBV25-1 CASSGRTRTNEKLFF TGTGCCAGCAGTGGGCGGACACGAACTAATGAAAAACTGTTTTTT
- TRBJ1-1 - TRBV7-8 CASSPQVNTEAFF TGTGCCAGCAGTCCACAGGTGAACACTGAAGCTTTCTTT
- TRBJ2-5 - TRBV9 CASSAGGRVIQETQYF TGTGCCAGCAGCGCAGGGGGGCGCGTAATTCAAGAGACCCAGTACTTC
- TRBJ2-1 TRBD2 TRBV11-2 CASSLGRWTSGSHEQFF TGTGCCAGCAGCTTAGGACGATGGACTAGCGGGAGTCATGAGCAGTTCTTC
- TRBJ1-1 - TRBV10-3 CAIRMGGGDTEAFF TGTGCCATCCGAATGGGGGGGGGAGACACTGAAGCTTTCTTT